This T cell receptor (beta chain) originates from a study of blood T cell repertoires in COVID-19. Original handling: Estimated nucleated cell counts came from reference gene primer amplification. TCRdb's table, derived via immunoSEQ multiplex PCR, lists solely in-frame clones and lacks some. That table gives V, J and clone size, and the DNA gave D and trimming. The table lists about 89,000 clones, about 80% of them singletons. Deletions cut 2 bases from V and 4 bases from J, with 11 bases between. The germline CDR1 and CDR2 sequences are MDHEN and SYDVKM. The CDR3 runs 14 residues. This clone has just a few counts.

The rearrangement links TRBV28 to TRBJ1-1, with a tentative D call TRBD1 (6 bases). The TCR was taken from a human donor in a cohort sampled during active COVID-19. The sample comprised peripheral blood. CDR3 DNA: TGTGCCAGCAGTTTAGGGGGGGCTACCACTGAAGCTTTCTTT. This encodes CASSLGGATTEAFF.